This TCR beta chain appears in the sequencing data of a study of shared clonotypes between healthy human individuals. Study in general: The plates for each donor numbered three CD4 naive, three CD4 memory, two CD8 naive and one CD8 memory. Overall study findings and caveats: Naive subsets usually exceeded memory subsets in estimated richness.

This clone appeared a few times. Its antigen is undetermined. Germline V lookup: CDR1 MNHNS, CDR2 SASEGT. Deletions cut 10 bases from V and 0 bases from J, with 15 bases between. The CDR3 has 14 amino acids. Each sorted subset replicate got 200 ng genomic DNA, roughly 27,000 genomes. Method: immunoSEQ multiplex PCR; TCRdb's copy keeps in-frame clones and lacks some. The sample carries a few million clones, approximately 94% recorded once. This chain connects TRBV6-1 to TRBJ1-2; no reliable D call. This clonotype was obtained from a man aged 18 to 35 in good health. The specimen sequenced was naive CD4+ T cells sorted from blood. Subset specified: CD45RA+ positively selected. The CDR3 sequence is CATLVHITNYGYTF. CDR3 in DNA: TGTGCCACACTGGTCCATATCACTAACTATGGCTACACCTTC.